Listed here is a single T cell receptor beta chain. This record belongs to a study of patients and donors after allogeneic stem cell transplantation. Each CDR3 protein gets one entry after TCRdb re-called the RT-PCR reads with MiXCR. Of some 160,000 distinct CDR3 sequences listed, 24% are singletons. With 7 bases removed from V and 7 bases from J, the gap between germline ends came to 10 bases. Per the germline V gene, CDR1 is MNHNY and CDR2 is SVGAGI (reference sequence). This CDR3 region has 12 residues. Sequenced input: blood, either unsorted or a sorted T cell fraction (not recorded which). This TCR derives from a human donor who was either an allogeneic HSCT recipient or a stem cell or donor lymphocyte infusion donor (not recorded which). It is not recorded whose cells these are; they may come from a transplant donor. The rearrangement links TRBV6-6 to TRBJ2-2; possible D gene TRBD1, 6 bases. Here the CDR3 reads CASTQGNGELFF. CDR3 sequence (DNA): TGTGCCAGCACACAGGGTAACGGGGAGCTGTTTTTT.